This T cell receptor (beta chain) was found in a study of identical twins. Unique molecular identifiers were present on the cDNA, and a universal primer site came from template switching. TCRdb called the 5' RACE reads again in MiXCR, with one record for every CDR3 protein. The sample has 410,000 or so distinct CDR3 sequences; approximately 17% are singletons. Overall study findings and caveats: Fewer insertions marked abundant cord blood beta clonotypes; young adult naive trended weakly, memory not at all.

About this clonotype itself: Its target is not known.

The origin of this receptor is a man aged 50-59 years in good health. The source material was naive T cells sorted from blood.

CDR3: CASSYSRAGAEGELFF. The CDR3 nucleotides read TGTGCCAGCAGTTACTCCCGTGCGGGGGCGGAGGGGGAGCTGTTTTTT. The chain recombines TRBV6-2 or TRBV6-3 with TRBJ2-2; D is possibly TRBD2 (7 bases). Germline CDR1 and CDR2: MNHEY and SVGEGT. The CDR3 has 16 amino acids. The V end was cut by 0 bases, the J end by 8 bases, with 16 bases between.